This T cell receptor (beta chain) was observed in a study of human T cells and chemical hapten exposure. Concerning this clonotype: What it recognizes is unknown.

MiXCR, applied by TCRdb to the RACE reads, yields one record per CDR3 protein. The sample has some 180,000 distinct CDR3 sequences, around 23% seen once. Documented time point: patch test 3, about 24 weeks after DPC sensitization. Sample treatment: therapeutic diphenylcyclopropenone sensitization with weekly scalp DPC. Ahead of each patch test application, blood was drawn. Each donor was an alopecia patient between 18 and 70 years of age who qualified for DPC. Whole blood, unfractionated, served as the material for total RNA extraction. This CDR3 has 15 residues. With V trimmed by 4 bases and J by 3 bases, 9 bases remained unmatched. Germline V CDR1 and CDR2: SGHRS, YFSETQ. Overall study findings and caveats: Alopecia in the donors means their immune response may deviate from healthy people's.

The chain links TRBV5-1 to TRBJ2-7; 8 bases are a match to TRBD2. The receptor was isolated from a woman between 40 and 50 years old with alopecia areata. Some clones in this sample may be carry-over from other donors' samples. This specimen was whole blood, taken in connection with sensitization to the hapten diphenylcyclopropenone (DPC). CDR3 protein: CASSVLPGTSYEQYF. CDR3 DNA sequence: TGCGCCAGCAGCGTTTTACCCGGGACTAGCTACGAGCAGTACTTC.